This is a list of T cell receptor beta chains from one sample in a study of control samples from healthy donors and cancer patients. Generated by immunoSEQ multiplex PCR, the TCRdb table keeps only in-frame clones and is missing some. The table shows approximately 100,000 clones, with more than 75% occurring only once. The sequencing sample was made of blood. The receptors stem from a woman aged 40 to 50 in good health. Each CDR3 is given with its conserved first and last residue. A D gene is named only where the DNA matches it firmly. Clone size is given for some rows only: seen once, a few or many times, or a class if the clone is expanded.

TRBV7-2	TRBJ1-6	NA	14	NA	TGTGCCAGCAGCTACGACAGTACCAATTCACCCCTCCACTTT	CASSYDSTNSPLHF
TRBV2	TRBJ1-1	NA	11	NA	TGTGCCAGCAGCCAGGACACTGAAGCTTTCTTT	CASSQDTEAFF
TRBV7-2	TRBJ2-1	NA	17	TRBD2	TGTGCCAGCAGCTCTGTTATACTAGCGGCTACTGACAATGAGCAGTTCTTC	CASSSVILAATDNEQFF
TRBV15	TRBJ2-2	NA	16	NA	TGTGCCACCAGCAGAGGAGGGAGCCAGAACACCGGGGAGCTGTTTTTT	CATSRGGSQNTGELFF
TRBV5-1	TRBJ2-7	NA	14	NA	TGCGCCAGCAGCCCTTTGCTGGTGGGGCGCGAGCAGTACTTC	CASSPLLVGREQYF
TRBV10-3	TRBJ1-1	once	15	TRBD1	TGTGCCATCAGATGGGACAGGGGGGCGAACACTGAAGCTTTCTTT	CAIRWDRGANTEAFF
TRBV5-1	TRBJ1-2	NA	16	TRBD1	TGCGCCAGCAGTCCGACACCGGGACAGGGGGCGCGGGGCTACACCTTC	CASSPTPGQGARGYTF
TRBV27	TRBJ2-2	NA	16	TRBD1	TGTGCCAGCAACCCGGTCGGACAGGGGAGAACCGGGGAGCTGTTTTTT	CASNPVGQGRTGELFF
TRBV14	TRBJ2-1	NA	14	NA	TGTGCCAGCAGCCAAGTTTCAGGGTATGCTGAGCAGTTCTTC	CASSQVSGYAEQFF
TRBV5-4	TRBJ1-2	few	12	TRBD1	TGTGCCAGCAGCTTGGAAAGGAGGGGGCTAACCTTC	CASSLERRGLTF
TRBV10-2	TRBJ2-3	few	16	TRBD2	TGCGCCAGCAGGGAGAGACTAGCGGGGAGCACAGATACGCAGTATTTT	CASRERLAGSTDTQYF
TRBV6-2/TRBV6-3	TRBJ2-2	NA	15	TRBD1	TGTGCCAGCAGTTACCTCCAGGGGGCCGCCGGGGAGCTGTTTTTT	CASSYLQGAAGELFF
TRBV14	TRBJ2-1	NA	14	NA	TGTGCCAGCAGCCAATTAGGAGGGGTATATGAGCAGTTCTTC	CASSQLGGVYEQFF
TRBV7-6	TRBJ2-3	NA	20	TRBD2	TGTGCCAGCAGCCTTCACCCCCCCCGGACTAGCGGGGGGGCACAGAATACGCAGTATTTT	CASSLHPPRTSGGAQNTQYF
TRBV24-1	TRBJ2-3	NA	18	TRBD2	TGTGCCACCAGTGATTCCTCAGGACTAGCGGGGGGCACAGATACGCAGTATTTT	CATSDSSGLAGGTDTQYF
TRBV18	TRBJ2-5	NA	17	TRBD2	TGTGCCAGCTCACCATTGCCGCGGGGGACTGTCCAAGAGACCCAGTACTTC	CASSPLPRGTVQETQYF
TRBV18	TRBJ2-5	NA	13	NA	TGTGCCAGCTCACCATTCGGGGCAGAGACCCAGTACTTC	CASSPFGAETQYF
TRBV27	TRBJ1-2	NA	15	NA	TGTGCCAGCAGTTTATACTCCGGAGGAGGGTATGGCTACACCTTC	CASSLYSGGGYGYTF
TRBV25-1	TRBJ2-1	NA	17	NA	TGTGCCAGCAGTGAATCGTCGGCAGGTTACCCCTACAATGAGCAGTTCTTC	CASSESSAGYPYNEQFF
TRBV30	TRBJ1-5	NA	14	NA	TGTGCCTGGAGTGGGGCACATCCCAATCAGCCCCAGCATTTT	CAWSGAHPNQPQHF
TRBV27	TRBJ2-1	NA	15	NA	TGTGCCAGCAGAGACAGAAGAGGGGCTTACAATGAGCAGTTCTTC	CASRDRRGAYNEQFF
TRBV27	TRBJ1-2	once	16	TRBD1	TGTGCCAGCAGTCTAATAGGACAGGGCTCTAACTATGGCTACACCTTC	CASSLIGQGSNYGYTF
TRBV7-6	TRBJ2-3	NA	15	NA	TGTGCCAGCAGCTTAGCGACCTCCGGGGTGAATACGCAGTATTTT	CASSLATSGVNTQYF
TRBV7-3	TRBJ2-1	NA	14	NA	TGTGCCAGCAGCACAGATAACTCCTACAATGAGCAGTTCTTC	CASSTDNSYNEQFF